The rows below give T cell receptor beta chains drawn from one sample of a study of cytomegalovirus exposure and HLA in healthy donors. Only in-frame clones appear in the TCRdb table, and some are missing; sequencing was by immunoSEQ multiplex PCR. Of roughly 190,000 clones in the sample, about four fifths were seen once. The sample comprised PBMCs. The receptor set was obtained from a man aged 25-40 years in good health and CMV-seropositive. Both conserved end residues are part of each CDR3. The D gene is left open where the match is weak. Rows may omit the clone size; those that give it use once, few, many or a size class.

J gene,CDR3 length,clone size,V gene,D gene,CDR3 DNA,CDR3 protein
TRBJ2-1,17,once,TRBV7-8,TRBD2,TGTGCCAGCAGCTTAGCGGGGAGCGGGGGTCTCTACAATGAGCAGTTCTTC,CASSLAGSGGLYNEQFF
TRBJ2-6,18,few,TRBV4-2,TRBD2,TGTGCCAGCAGCCTAAGACTAGCGGGGGACTCTGGGGCCAACGTCCTGACTTTC,CASSLRLAGDSGANVLTF
TRBJ2-3,18,.,TRBV5-1,TRBD1,TGCGCCAGCAGCTCCCCGGGACAGGGGGCCGGAGGGCGAGATACGCAGTATTTT,CASSSPGQGAGGRDTQYF
TRBJ2-2,14,.,TRBV6-4,TRBD2,TGTGCCAGCAGTGTCAAGCGGGAGGTCGGGGAGCTGTTTTTT,CASSVKREVGELFF
TRBJ1-5,16,.,TRBV27,.,TGTGCCAGCAGTTTATCGACAGTCCCTAGCAATCAGCCCCAGCATTTT,CASSLSTVPSNQPQHF
TRBJ2-5,15,.,TRBV5-1,TRBD2,TGCGCCAGCAGCTTGAACGCGGGGGGGCTTGAGACCCAGTACTTC,CASSLNAGGLETQYF
TRBJ2-7,13,.,TRBV7-9,.,TGTGCCAGCAGCCCAGGGCACGCCTACGAGCAGTACTTC,CASSPGHAYEQYF
TRBJ2-7,14,.,TRBV7-9,TRBD1,TGTGCCAGCAGCCTCCTGACAGGGACCTACGAGCAGTACTTC,CASSLLTGTYEQYF
TRBJ2-7,16,.,TRBV11-1,TRBD2,TGTGCCAGCAGCTTAGCCCGAGGACGGGGGGGCTACGAGCAGTACTTC,CASSLARGRGGYEQYF
TRBJ1-5,13,.,TRBV6-5,.,TGTGCCAGCAGTTGGGGGGAGAATCAGCCCCAGCATTTT,CASSWGENQPQHF
TRBJ2-1,15,.,TRBV7-6,TRBD2,TGTGCCAGCAGCCCGCCAGGCGGGAGAGTCAATGAGCAGTTCTTC,CASSPPGGRVNEQFF
TRBJ1-1,14,few,TRBV7-3,TRBD1,TGTGCCAGCCGACGGACAGGGGGGTCCACTGAAGCTTTCTTT,CASRRTGGSTEAFF
TRBJ1-6,13,.,TRBV6-1,.,TGTGCCAGCACGTCCACAGATAATTCACCCCTCCACTTT,CASTSTDNSPLHF
TRBJ2-7,15,.,TRBV7-2,TRBD2,TGTGCCAGCAGAGATCATGGTAGCGGGACCTACGAGCAGTACTTC,CASRDHGSGTYEQYF
TRBJ2-7,13,.,TRBV10-3,TRBD1,TGTGCCATCAGTCGGGACAGGAACTACGAGCAGTACTTC,CAISRDRNYEQYF
TRBJ2-7,11,.,TRBV30,.,TGTGCCTGGAGTCTAACCTACGAGCAGTACTTC,CAWSLTYEQYF
TRBJ2-7,14,.,TRBV27,TRBD2,TGTGCCAGCAGTTTGTCTAGCGGGAGGAGCGAGCAGTACTTC,CASSLSSGRSEQYF
TRBJ2-2,15,.,TRBV4-3,TRBD1,TGCGCCAGCAGCCGACAGACAGGGGGAGCGGGGGAGCTGTTTTTT,CASSRQTGGAGELFF
TRBJ2-1,18,.,TRBV5-1,TRBD1,TGCGCCAGCAGCTTGGCCGAGTTAGGACAGGGAAGGGGGGATGAGCAGTTCTTC,CASSLAELGQGRGDEQFF
TRBJ2-3,14,.,TRBV2,TRBD1,TGTGCCAGCAGATTACAGGGGGGCACAGATACGCAGTATTTT,CASRLQGGTDTQYF
TRBJ2-3,13,once,TRBV27,TRBD2,TGTGCCAGCAGTCCCCGGACTAGAGATACGCAGTATTTT,CASSPRTRDTQYF
TRBJ2-7,14,.,TRBV25-1,TRBD1,TGTGCCAGCAGTGAATATGGGACAGTGACCGAGCAGTACTTC,CASSEYGTVTEQYF
TRBJ1-1,14,.,TRBV18,.,TGTGCCAGCTCACCACAGACTGTGAACACTGAAGCTTTCTTT,CASSPQTVNTEAFF
TRBJ1-6,15,.,TRBV4-3,TRBD1,TGCGCCAGCAGCCAAGATCTAGGGGGCCCTCAGTCCCTCCACTTT,CASSQDLGGPQSLHF
TRBJ2-3,16,.,TRBV12-2,.,TGTGCAAGTCGCTTAATCCGGGACTGGCTCACAGATACGCAGTATTTT,CASRLIRDWLTDTQYF
TRBJ2-7,17,.,TRBV27,TRBD2,TGTGCCAGCAGTTTACCGACTTCTCGGGGGGGCGAGTACGAGCAGTACTTC,CASSLPTSRGGEYEQYF
TRBJ2-6,18,.,TRBV21-1,.,TGTGCCAGCAGCATTCCGGGACAGGGCGTCTCTGGGGCCAACGTCCTGACTTTC,CASSIPGQGVSGANVLTF
TRBJ2-7,14,.,TRBV2,TRBD1,TGTGCCAGCAGGCGGACAGGGACCTCCTACGAGCAGTACTTC,CASRRTGTSYEQYF
TRBJ1-1,15,once,TRBV7-3,TRBD1,TGTGCCAGCAGCTCGGGCAGGGGGCACGGCACTGAAGCTTTCTTT,CASSSGRGHGTEAFF
TRBJ2-7,12,.,TRBV7-8,.,TGTGCCAGCAGCTTAAGGGGTTACGAGCAGTACTTC,CASSLRGYEQYF
TRBJ2-5,13,.,TRBV6-5,.,TGTGCCAGCAGTCGACACACGCAAGAGACCCAGTACTTC,CASSRHTQETQYF
TRBJ2-5,15,.,TRBV6-1,.,TGTGCCAGCAGTGAAAGGCGAACAGGGCTGGAGACCCAGTACTTC,CASSERRTGLETQYF
TRBJ2-4,16,.,TRBV28,TRBD1,TGTGCCAGCAGTAACGGACAGGGGGCGGGCAAAAACATTCAGTACTTC,CASSNGQGAGKNIQYF
TRBJ1-3,14,once,TRBV29-1,TRBD1,TGCAGCGTGGGACAGGGGAGCTCTGGAAACACCATATATTTT,CSVGQGSSGNTIYF
TRBJ1-2,13,.,TRBV6-1,.,TGTGCCAGCAGTGAGGGGACTATTTATGGCTACACCTTC,CASSEGTIYGYTF
TRBJ1-1,13,few,TRBV29-1,.,TGCAGCGTTGGGGCGGGGGCGAACACTGAAGCTTTCTTT,CSVGAGANTEAFF
TRBJ2-1,13,.,TRBV30,.,TGTGCCTGGAGCGGAGGGGGGGGCAATGAGCAGTTCTTC,CAWSGGGGNEQFF
TRBJ1-5,14,.,TRBV30,TRBD1,TGTGCCTGGAGTTGGACAGGGGGGGGTCAGCCCCAGCATTTT,CAWSWTGGGQPQHF
TRBJ1-6,13,.,TRBV18,.,TGTGCCAGCTCACCAGGGGAGGATTCACCCCTCCACTTT,CASSPGEDSPLHF
TRBJ2-7,11,.,TRBV20-1,.,TGCAGTGCTAGCTCGGAGTACGAGCAGTACTTC,CSASSEYEQYF
TRBJ1-3,15,.,TRBV28,TRBD1,TGTGCCAGCAGTTCCGGACAGGGGGCAAGAAACACCATATATTTT,CASSSGQGARNTIYF
TRBJ1-6,15,.,TRBV5-6,TRBD1,TGTGCCAGCAGCCCTGCGGAGGGGGCATGGTCACCCCTCCACTTT,CASSPAEGAWSPLHF
TRBJ2-2,14,once,TRBV30,.,TGTGCCTGGAGAGGGGTTGGGCGGGGAGGGGAGCTGTTTTTT,CAWRGVGRGGELFF
TRBJ1-5,15,.,TRBV19,.,TGTGCCAGTAGTATAACCAGACAGGATAATCAGCCCCAGCATTTT,CASSITRQDNQPQHF
TRBJ1-5,16,.,TRBV2,TRBD1,TGTGCCAGCAGTGGAGGGTTCCAGGGGGCGCGTCAGCCCCAGCATTTT,CASSGGFQGARQPQHF
TRBJ1-6,16,.,TRBV19,TRBD1,TGTGCCAGTTCCCTGCTGTTGGGACAGGGGAATTCACCCCTCCACTTT,CASSLLLGQGNSPLHF
TRBJ2-3,16,.,TRBV30,TRBD2,TGTGCCTGGGGGCGGGCTAGCGGGGGGGCATCAGATACGCAGTATTTT,CAWGRASGGASDTQYF
TRBJ2-1,13,.,TRBV28,TRBD1,TGTGCCAGCAGGCCAGGGGGTACGAATGAGCAGTTCTTC,CASRPGGTNEQFF
TRBJ1-2,16,.,TRBV18,TRBD1,TGTGCCAGCTCACCGAGGACAGGGGGCTACGTCTATGGCTACACCTTC,CASSPRTGGYVYGYTF
TRBJ1-1,15,once,TRBV10-3,TRBD1,TGTGCCATCAGTGAGTCTGAGGGGACAGACACTGAAGCTTTCTTT,CAISESEGTDTEAFF
TRBJ1-4,18,.,TRBV9,TRBD1,TGTGCCAGCAGCGTAGGGACAGGGTTCGGAGCAACTAATGAAAAACTGTTTTTT,CASSVGTGFGATNEKLFF
TRBJ1-1,12,.,TRBV2,TRBD1,TGTGCCGGAAACAGGGGAAGCACTGAAGCTTTCTTT,CAGNRGSTEAFF
TRBJ2-7,15,.,TRBV7-2,.,TGTGCCAGCAGCCCAAGGGGAGGGGGAACCCTATATCAGTACTTC,CASSPRGGGTLYQYF
TRBJ1-2,14,.,TRBV4-3,.,TGCGCCAGCAGCCAATCGGCCAGGCCCGGAGGCTACACCTTC,CASSQSARPGGYTF
TRBJ1-2,18,.,TRBV27,TRBD1,TGTGCCAGCAGTGCAGAGGGGACAGGGGCGATCACTAACTATGGCTACACCTTC,CASSAEGTGAITNYGYTF